This record covers a single TCR beta chain. A much bigger clone sits one base away, suggesting this may be a read error. The DNA is left out, because the CDR3 cannot be placed on it with certainty; the CDR3 is given as TCRdb lists it. This sample is drawn from a study of T cells generated in artificial thymic organoids. Reverse primers in the TRAC or TRBC constant regions drove separate semi-nested PCRs for TCRalpha and TCRbeta. TCRdb re-derived calls from the 5' RACE reads in MiXCR, one entry per CDR3 protein. The sample yields under 10,000 distinct CDR3 sequences, 15% to 20% seen once. The CDR3 is made up of 14 amino acids, end residues included. Germline CDR1 is MNHEY and CDR2 is SVGAGI. Input was roughly 40,000 to 200,000 sorted cells per sample.

The chain carries TRBV6-5 and TRBJ1-3. What was sequenced was naive CD8+ T cells from the thymus. Specified subset: CD3+TCRalphabeta+CD8SP T cells; for blood, CD45RO-CCR7+ naive CD8+ T cells. This TCR came from a human donor who gave cord blood stem cells for thymic organoid culture, a cardiac surgery patient who gave postnatal thymus, or a blood donor (not recorded which). CDR3 residues: CASSSSGAGNAIYF.